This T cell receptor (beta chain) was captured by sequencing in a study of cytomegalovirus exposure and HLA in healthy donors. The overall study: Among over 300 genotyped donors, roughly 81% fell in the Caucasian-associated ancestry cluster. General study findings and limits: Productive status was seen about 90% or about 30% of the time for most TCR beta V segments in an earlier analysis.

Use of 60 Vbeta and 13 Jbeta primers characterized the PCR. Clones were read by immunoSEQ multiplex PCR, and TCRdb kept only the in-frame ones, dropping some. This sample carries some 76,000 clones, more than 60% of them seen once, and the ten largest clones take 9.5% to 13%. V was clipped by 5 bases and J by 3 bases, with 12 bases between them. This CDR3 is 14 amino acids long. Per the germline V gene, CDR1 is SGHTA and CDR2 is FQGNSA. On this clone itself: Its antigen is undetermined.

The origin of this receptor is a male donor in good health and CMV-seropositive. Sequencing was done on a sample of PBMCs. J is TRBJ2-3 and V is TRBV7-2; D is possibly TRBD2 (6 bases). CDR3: CASSTGLQTDTQYF. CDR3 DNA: TGTGCCAGCAGCACGGGACTCCAAACAGATACGCAGTATTTT.